Listed below are T cell receptor beta chains from one sample, sequenced in a study of control samples from healthy donors and cancer patients. Assay: immunoSEQ multiplex PCR; the TCRdb copy retains only in-frame clones and omits some. The sample shows around 150,000 clones, around 94% of them seen only once. Sequenced: PBMCs. The receptors here all came from a man in his fifties or sixties with colorectal cancer. Both conserved end residues are trimmed from each CDR3. Clone size, where shown, is once, few, many, or a class for clones that have expanded.

V gene	J gene	clone size	CDR3 protein
TRBV5-4	TRBJ1-2	-	ASSLLGGQGIGYT
TRBV7-8	TRBJ1-1	-	ASSPGRNTEAF
TRBV7-9	TRBJ2-1	-	ASSNRIYDEQF
TRBV4-3	TRBJ1-6	-	ASAPGGGRNSPLH
TRBV19	TRBJ1-1	once	ASISTGGTEAF
TRBV6-5	TRBJ2-3	-	ASSSDVDTQY
TRBV7-8	TRBJ2-3	once	ASSSVDTQY
TRBV19	TRBJ2-5	-	ASSLQGLQETQY
TRBV30	TRBJ1-1	-	AWTPGQGHTEAF
TRBV27	TRBJ2-7	once	ASTSVGAGELEQY
TRBV6-1	TRBJ2-7	-	ASSETTGTNYEQY
TRBV2	TRBJ1-3	-	ASSREQGVPGNTIY
TRBV5-4	TRBJ2-5	-	ASSSRTSGEETQY
TRBV6-2/TRBV6-3	TRBJ1-3	-	ASSYSAGGNTIY
TRBV7-6	TRBJ2-5	-	ASSLAPQGPQETQY
TRBV18	TRBJ1-5	-	ASSPGKAHNQPQH
TRBV9	TRBJ2-1	-	ASSPTTGGNEQF
TRBV14	TRBJ1-1	once	ASSQGTGYTEAF
TRBV7-9	TRBJ1-1	-	ASSSPGQGAFAEAF
TRBV2	TRBJ2-3	-	ASSARGTDTQY
TRBV27	TRBJ1-1	once	ASSSRVLNTEAF
TRBV15	TRBJ2-5	-	ATSIRQRLRGTQY
TRBV6-5	TRBJ1-5	-	AGSYRGQEAQH
TRBV18	TRBJ1-2	-	ASSPGGRFYGYT
TRBV18	TRBJ1-2	-	ASSTGTGAQNGYT
TRBV28	TRBJ1-2	-	ASSLVSHYGYT
TRBV7-2	TRBJ2-2	-	ASSLDRGRTGELF
TRBV30	TRBJ1-4	-	AWSVRSTNEKLF
TRBV7-9	TRBJ2-6	-	ASSLGPSSGANVLT